One sample yielded the 27 T cell receptor beta chains listed below, sequenced in a study of shared clonotypes between healthy human individuals. Assay used: immunoSEQ multiplex PCR; TCRdb lists only in-frame clones, some missing. The profile shows 110,000 or so clones, 65% to 75% of them singletons. Source material: memory CD8+ T cells sorted from blood. As to subset: CD45RO+ cells pooled with CCR7-negative TemRA cells. These receptors were obtained from a woman in her 30s in good health.

This clone came up a few times. This rearrangement joins TRBV13 to TRBJ1-2; a weak D match, TRBD1 (5 bases). The germline V gene has CDR1 PRHDT and CDR2 FYEKMQ (reference sequence). V was clipped by 4 bases and J by 4 bases, with 13 bases between them. The CDR3 contains 14 residues. The CDR3 coding sequence is TGTGCCAGCAGCTCCGAGATGGGGACCTATGGCTACACCTTC. Protein product: CASSSEMGTYGYTF.

The CDR3 DNA reads as TGCAGTGCTAGAAGGGGTTACGAGCAGTACTTC. Its translation: CSARRGYEQYF. The chain combines TRBV20-1 with TRBJ2-5; maybe TRBD1 (5 bases). The end of the DNA aligns better with TRBJ2-7, so the J call may be wrong. CDR1 is DFQATT and CDR2 is SNEGSKA in the germline V gene (reference sequence). CDR3 length: 11 residues.

The V and J genes are TRBV11-2 and TRBJ2-1; D gene unclear. With 3 bases removed from V and 6 bases from J, the gap between germline ends came to 9 bases. The V gene's germline CDR1 is SGHAT and CDR2 FQNNGV. The CDR3 is 13 amino acids. The CDR3 spells CASSFVVVNEQFF. In DNA, the CDR3 is TGTGCCAGCAGCTTCGTGGTAGTCAATGAGCAGTTCTTC.

The gene calls are TRBV6-1 and TRBJ2-7, with 8 bases identical to TRBD2. The CDR3 contains 15 residues. In germline, CDR1 is MNHNS, CDR2 SASEGT. J gave up 5 bases and V 6 bases, and 12 bases lay outside the gene matches. For the CDR3, the DNA is TGTGCCAGCAGGAGAGGGATAGCGGGGATTCACGAGCAGTACTTC. As protein: CASRRGIAGIHEQYF.

This chain joins TRBV7-9 and TRBJ2-5; D call uncertain. Trimming shortened V by 5 bases and J by 3 bases, and 13 bases separated the two germline ends. Germline CDR1 is SEHNR and CDR2 is FQNEAQ (reference sequence). The CDR3 totals 14 residues. CDR3 loop: CASSPELREETQYF. The CDR3 DNA sequence: TGTGCCAGCAGCCCCGAGCTAAGAGAAGAGACCCAGTACTTC.

The chain joins TRBV5-1 to TRBJ1-5; D not certain. This CDR3 is 14 amino acids long. V was trimmed by 2 bases and J by 5 bases, leaving 11 bases between them. In germline, CDR1 is SGHRS, CDR2 YFSETQ. The CDR3 DNA reads TGCGCCAGCAGCTTCGGTGACGGTGATCAGCCCCAGCATTTT. Protein product: CASSFGDGDQPQHF.

This clone occurred a few times. J is TRBJ2-7 and V is TRBV18, with TRBD2 matching over 11 bases. The CDR3 is 15 residues long. Germline V lookup: CDR1 KGHSH, CDR2 LQKENI. The V and J ends lost 2 bases and 2 bases, in that order; junction bases with no gene match: 2. CDR3 nucleotide sequence: TGTGCCAGCTCACCAGGGACTAGCGGTCCCTACGAGCAGTACTTC. This sequence encodes CASSPGTSGPYEQYF.

V gene TRBV18 combines with J gene TRBJ2-2; TRBD2 is a possible D gene (5 bases). CDR3 size: 13 residues. V gave up 1 base and J gave up 7 bases, with 7 bases separating them. The germline V gene encodes CDR1 KGHSH and CDR2 LQKENI. Written as DNA, the CDR3 is TGTGCCAGCTCACCACGTACTAGCGGGGAGCTGTTTTTT. This sequence encodes CASSPRTSGELFF.

The chain uses TRBV28 and TRBJ2-7; no clear D. The CDR3 spans 11 residues. CDR1 and CDR2 from the germline V gene are MDHEN and SYDVKM. V was shortened by 10 bases and J by 2 bases, with 9 bases between the two germline ends. CDR3 nucleotide sequence: TGTGCCACCGCTCTTACCTACGAGCAGTACTTC. Its protein product is CATALTYEQYF.

The rearrangement uses TRBV21-1 and TRBJ1-2. TRBV21-1 is a recognized pseudogene. This CDR3 is built from 16 residues. CDR3 sequence reads: CASSKGTPRRVYGYTF. The CDR3, as DNA: TGTGCCAGCAGCAAAGGGACCCCAAGAAGGGTCTATGGCTACACCTTC.

The chain carries TRBV2 and TRBJ2-3, with 8 nucleotides matching TRBD2. With 4 bases clipped from V and 0 bases from J, the junction kept 9 bases outside the gene matches. Per the germline V gene, CDR1 is SNHLY and CDR2 is FYNNEI. This CDR3 has 17 residues. The CDR3 sequence is CASSGASGRSSTDTQYF. In DNA, the CDR3 is TGTGCCAGCAGTGGAGCTAGCGGGCGCTCTAGCACAGATACGCAGTATTTT.

Many counts were recorded for this clone. The chain uses TRBV2 and TRBJ2-1; 13 nucleotides agree with TRBD2. This CDR3 contains 13 residues. V dropped 7 bases and J dropped 9; count of bases not matched to a gene: 3. Germline-derived CDR1 and CDR2 are SNHLY and FYNNEI. The CDR3: CASKGTSGAEQFF. The CDR3 nucleotides read TGTGCCAGCAAGGGGACTAGCGGGGCTGAGCAGTTCTTC.

The CDR3 nucleotides read TGTGCCAGCAGCCTGACAGCCGGGGCCAACGTCCTGACTTTC. Encoded protein: CASSLTAGANVLTF. The rearrangement links TRBV14 to TRBJ2-6; TRBD1 might be the D (5 bases). This CDR3 comprises 14 residues. Trimming cost V 4 bases and J 4 bases, with 8 bases left between them. Germline lookup yields CDR1 SGHDN and CDR2 FVKESK.

The chain is built from TRBV5-6 and TRBJ2-2, with D possibly being TRBD1 or TRBD2 (5 bases each). This CDR3 has 13 amino acids. The V gene lost 5 bases and the J gene lost 4 bases, with 9 bases spanning the gap. Per germline, CDR1 SGHDT and CDR2 YYEEEE. The CDR3 protein is CASRVGTTGELFF. In DNA, the CDR3 is TGTGCCAGCAGAGTGGGGACCACCGGGGAGCTGTTTTTT.

V gene TRBV7-6 combines with J gene TRBJ2-5; 10 nucleotides match TRBD1. The CDR3 contains 15 residues. Germline CDR1 is SGHVS and CDR2 is FNYEAQ. Unmatched junction bases numbered 8, after V lost 5 bases and J lost 5 bases. The CDR3 loop reads CASSHRTGGMETQYF. In nucleotides, the CDR3 is TGTGCCAGCAGCCATCGGACAGGGGGAATGGAGACCCAGTACTTC. The full variable domain, in which reference TRBV7-6 and TRBJ2-5 provide the parts outside the CDR3, is GAGVSQSPRYKVTKRGQDVALRCDPISGHVSLYWYRQALGQGPEFLTYFNYEAQQDKSGLPNDRFSAERPEGSISTLTIQRTEQRDSAMYRCASSHRTGGMETQYFGPGTRLLVL.

This chain joins TRBV5-4 and TRBJ2-7, with TRBD2 as a possible D gene (5 bases). Germline loops: CDR1 SGHNT, CDR2 YYREEE (reference sequence). The CDR3 has 14 residues. The V and J ends lost 0 bases and 0 bases respectively, with 7 bases between them. The chain's CDR3 is CASSLDGSSYEQYF. CDR3 nucleotide sequence: TGTGCCAGCAGCTTGGATGGGAGCTCCTACGAGCAGTACTTC. Variable domain in full (rest from reference TRBV5-4 and TRBJ2-7): ETGVTQSPTHLIKTRGQQVTLRCSSQSGHNTVSWYQQALGQGPQFIFQYYREEENGRGNFPPRFSGLQFPNYSSELNVNALELDDSALYLCASSLDGSSYEQYFGPGTRLTVT.

This chain joins TRBV4-2 and TRBJ2-1; D ambiguous. V dropped 0 bases and J dropped 3 bases, with 9 bases sitting between them. The length of the CDR3 is 15 residues. Germline V gene lookup returns CDR1 LGHNA and CDR2 YNFKEQ. The CDR3 here is CASSQDLASYNEQFF. CDR3 in DNA: TGTGCCAGCAGCCAAGATTTAGCTAGCTACAATGAGCAGTTCTTC.

This clone was counted only a few times. The chain combines TRBV28 with TRBJ1-1; D remains unclear. The V and J ends lost 2 bases and 5 bases respectively, with 9 bases between them. This CDR3 comprises 13 residues. CDR1 is MDHEN, CDR2 SYDVKM, per germline. CDR3 DNA sequence: TGTGCCAGCAGTTTACCTTTGTGGACTGAAGCTTTCTTT. Residues: CASSLPLWTEAFF. The full variable domain, with the rest looked up from reference TRBV28 and TRBJ1-1, is DVKVTQSSRYLVKRTGEKVFLECVQDMDHENMFWYRQDPGLGLRLIYFSYDVKMKEKGDIPEGYSVSREKKERFSLILESASTNQTSMYLCASSLPLWTEAFFGQGTRLTVV.

This rearrangement joins TRBV10-3 to TRBJ2-1; possible D gene TRBD2, 5 bases. Trimming took off 2 bases at V and 10 bases at J, with 15 bases between the two ends. Germline V gene sequence: CDR1 ENHRY, CDR2 SYGVKD. This CDR3 is built from 14 residues. CDR3 nucleotides: TGTGCCATCAGTGAGGCGGAGGCCCTAGGGGAGCAGTTCTTC. Translating it yields CAISEAEALGEQFF.

The chain recombines TRBV30 with TRBJ2-7; the D call may be TRBD1 or TRBD2 (5 bases each). Germline assignment: CDR1 GTSNPN and CDR2 SVGIG (reference sequence). V was pared by 1 base and J by 3 bases, with 13 bases between. The CDR3 covers 14 residues. This chain's CDR3 is CAWSGSEGNYEQYF. The DNA for the CDR3 is TGTGCCTGGAGTGGTAGCGAGGGGAACTACGAGCAGTACTTC.

Turning to this clone: A single base is all that separates this from a far larger clone, so a read error is likely. This CDR3 is also generated by other DNA sequences in the sample. This chain connects TRBV9 to TRBJ2-1; D might be TRBD1 (7 bases). Germline values: CDR1 SGDLS, CDR2 YYNGEE. V was shortened by 2 bases and J by 7 bases, with 22 bases between the two germline ends. The CDR3 runs 17 residues. CDR3 residues: CASSVLGGGGPRNEQFF. The CDR3 nucleotides read TGTGCCAGCAGCGTCCTAGGAGGGGGCGGGCCTCGGAATGAGCAGTTCTTC.

The table lists this clone with a few counts. The genes are TRBV4-1 and TRBJ2-3, with 7 bases identical to TRBD2. The V gene end was trimmed by 1 base and the J gene end by 1 base; junction bases not matched to a gene: 20. The CDR3 consists of 21 residues. Germline V gene data show CDR1 as MGHRA and CDR2 as YSYEKL. CDR3 protein: CASSQADLAVLVVVGTDTQYF. The CDR3 nucleotides are TGCGCCAGCAGCCAAGCGGATCTAGCGGTACTTGTTGTTGTCGGCACAGATACGCAGTATTTT.

The chain links TRBV6-1 to TRBJ1-5; D not resolved. V lost 4 bases and J lost 7, with 11 bases in between. The CDR3 has 13 residues. Per the germline V gene, CDR1 is MNHNS and CDR2 is SASEGT. DNA of the CDR3: TGTGCCAGCAGTGGATGGGAAGACCAGCCCCAGCATTTT. Translating it yields CASSGWEDQPQHF.

V usage is TRBV7-8 and J usage is TRBJ1-2, with D perhaps matching TRBD1 (5 bases). V gave up 1 base and J gave up 4 bases, with 13 bases separating them. The germline CDR1 and CDR2 sequences are SGHVS and FQNEAQ. The CDR3 contains 15 residues. In DNA, the CDR3 is TGTGCCAGCAGCTTAGATCCGGGGACCCCCTATGGCTACACCTTC. Translation gives CASSLDPGTPYGYTF.

The sample holds one count of this clone. The chain has TRBV7-9 and TRBJ2-5; D remains ambiguous. Germline CDR1 and CDR2: SEHNR and FQNEAQ (reference sequence). The CDR3 covers 14 residues. Trimming shortened V by 1 base and J by 1 base, and 7 bases separated the two germline ends. DNA of the CDR3: TGTGCCAGCAGCTTAGATGCCCTCCAAGAGACCCAGTACTTC. It specifies CASSLDALQETQYF.

Judged by abundance, this clone is medium-sized. The gene calls are TRBV19 and TRBJ1-4; a possible D gene is TRBD1 (5 bases). The V gene's germline CDR1 is LNHDA and CDR2 SQIVND (reference sequence). The germline V and J ends were trimmed by 1 base and 0 bases, with 9 bases remaining between them. The CDR3 is made up of 16 amino acids. DNA for the CDR3: TGTGCCAGTAGTATAGCAGGGTATGCAACTAATGAAAAACTGTTTTTT. Its translation is CASSIAGYATNEKLFF.

This clone was seen only once. The V and J genes are TRBV28 and TRBJ1-2, with a weak D call TRBD1 (5 bases). CDR1 and CDR2 (germline): MDHEN, SYDVKM. V was clipped by 4 bases and J by 3 bases, with 18 bases between them. There are 16 residues in the CDR3. In DNA form, the CDR3 reads TGTGCCAGCAGTTCAAGCAGGGAAGCCTCTGACTATGGCTACACCTTC. Translation: CASSSSREASDYGYTF.